This TCR beta chain was captured by sequencing in a study of neurological immune-mediated disorders. Study-level findings and limits: The repertoires of 18 of 34 multiple sclerosis patients fell into one related-CDR3 cluster (a possible signature) under phylogenetic grouping.

Germline V gene lookup returns CDR1 DFQATT and CDR2 SNEGSKA (reference sequence). CDR3 length: 13 amino acids. V was shortened by 6 bases and J by 4 bases, with 13 bases between the two germline ends. Synthesis of cDNA used 5'RACE (with 10-nucleotide random UMIs). TCRdb redid the calling of the 5' RACE reads with MiXCR, one entry per CDR3 protein. The table lists 40,000 to 50,000 distinct CDR3 sequences, 2.5% of them singletons. About this clonotype itself: Its target is not known.

Sequences were obtained from PBMCs. V usage is TRBV20-1 and J usage is TRBJ2-1; either TRBD1 or TRBD2 may fit D (5 bases each). This TCR came from a man aged 30 to 45 with multiple sclerosis. CDR3 DNA: TGCAGTGCAAGGGACGCCAGGTACAATGAGCAGTTCTTC. It yields the protein CSARDARYNEQFF.